This passage covers 16 T cell receptor beta chains from one sample sequenced in a study of human T cells and chemical hapten exposure. One entry per CDR3 protein results from TCRdb running MiXCR on the RACE reads. The sample includes about 340,000 distinct CDR3 sequences, about 7% of them seen just once. Time point denoted: patch test 1, 2 weeks after DPC sensitization. Specified treatment: therapeutic diphenylcyclopropenone sensitization with weekly scalp DPC. This material consisted of whole blood, taken in connection with sensitization to the hapten diphenylcyclopropenone (DPC). These receptors came from a woman younger than 30 with alopecia areata. Some clones in this sample may be carry-over from other donors' samples.

This clonotype was detected only a few times. This sequence joins TRBV25-1 and TRBJ1-1; D gene ambiguous. CDR3 length equals 13 residues. The germline V gene encodes CDR1 MGHDK and CDR2 SYGVNS. V was pared by 9 bases and J by 3 bases, with 14 bases between. As DNA, the CDR3 is TGTGCCAGTAGAGGACGATCGGACACTGAAGCTTTCTTT. Protein: CASRGRSDTEAFF.

A few counts support this clonotype. This rearrangement joins TRBV4-2 to TRBJ2-5, with D uncertain. Germline V CDR1 and CDR2: LGHNA, YNFKEQ. V lost 0 bases and J 7 bases, leaving 12 bases between the germline ends. This CDR3 is 14 amino acids long. CDR3 region: CASSQDKGPGTQYF. The CDR3 DNA is TGTGCCAGCAGCCAAGATAAGGGCCCAGGGACCCAGTACTTC.

V is TRBV7-2 and J is TRBJ1-5; D is undetermined. The CDR3 runs 14 residues. Trimming pared 6 bases from V and 0 bases from J, leaving 9 bases between. CDR1 and CDR2 (germline): SGHTA, FQGNSA. DNA of the CDR3: TGTGCCAGCAGTTTTTCCCATAGCAATCAGCCCCAGCATTTT. Its protein product is CASSFSHSNQPQHF.

The V and J genes are TRBV28 and TRBJ2-2; D is possibly TRBD2 (5 bases). V was clipped by 5 bases and J by 1 base, with 14 bases between them. The length of the CDR3 is 16 residues. Looked up from germline, CDR1 is MDHEN and CDR2 is SYDVKM. The CDR3 protein is CASSPNSGLNTGELFF. The CDR3, as DNA: TGTGCCAGCAGTCCCAACAGCGGACTGAACACCGGGGAGCTGTTTTTT.

This clonotype has a handful of counts. This rearrangement joins TRBV7-9 to TRBJ1-2; D not resolved. The CDR3 runs to 15 residues. V was cut by 2 bases and J by 1 base, with 11 bases left in between. CDR1 and CDR2 from the germline V gene are SEHNR and FQNEAQ (reference sequence). The CDR3 DNA reads TGTGCCAGCAGCTTACAAATGGAACTTAACTATGGCTACACCTTC. Translating gives CASSLQMELNYGYTF.

The V call is TRBV20-1, the J call TRBJ1-5; D possibly corresponds to TRBD1 (6 bases). Looked up from germline, CDR1 is DFQATT and CDR2 is SNEGSKA (reference sequence). With 5 bases removed from V and 5 bases from J, the gap between germline ends came to 13 bases. The CDR3 contains 13 residues. The CDR3 DNA reads TGCAGTGCTGACGTTAGGGGGTATCAGCCCCAGCATTTT. As protein: CSADVRGYQPQHF.

Many counts were recorded for this clonotype. This chain joins TRBV28 and TRBJ2-7; D perhaps matches TRBD1 (6 bases). The CDR3 extends over 14 amino acids. V lost 5 bases and J 4 bases, leaving 15 bases between the germline ends. The germline CDR1 and CDR2 sequences are MDHEN and SYDVKM. The chain's CDR3 is CASSPSGTPYEQYF. The CDR3 bases are TGTGCCAGCAGTCCCTCCGGGACACCTTACGAGCAGTACTTC. The full variable domain, completed using reference TRBV28 and TRBJ2-7, is DVKVTQSSRYLVKRTGEKVFLECVQDMDHENMFWYRQDPGLGLRLIYFSYDVKMKEKGDIPEGYSVSREKKERFSLILESASTNQTSMYLCASSPSGTPYEQYFGPGTRLTVT.

J is TRBJ2-3 and V is TRBV6-4; TRBD1 aligns across 10 bases. Germline V gene sequence: CDR1 MRHNA, CDR2 SNTAGT. Trimming took 6 bases from V and 3 from J; bases not matched to a gene: 6. The CDR3 has 15 residues. CDR3 loop: CASRRQGAGTDTQYF. CDR3 bases: TGTGCCAGCAGAAGACAGGGGGCTGGGACAGATACGCAGTATTTT.

The chain recombines TRBV4-2 with TRBJ1-1; 10 bases align to TRBD1. Germline CDR1 LGHNA, CDR2 YNFKEQ. V lost 3 bases and J lost 7; bases outside the gene matches: 11. This CDR3 comprises 16 residues. In DNA, the CDR3 is TGTGCCAGCAGCCATGTCCGGGACAGGGGTGGTAGTGAAGCTTTCTTT. This encodes CASSHVRDRGGSEAFF.

V usage is TRBV4-2 and J usage is TRBJ1-2; D gene uncertain. Deletions cut 0 bases from V and 4 bases from J, with 12 bases between. Germline CDR1 reads LGHNA; CDR2 reads YNFKEQ. The CDR3 sequence is 15 residues long. The DNA for the CDR3 is TGTGCCAGCAGCCAAGATAAATCGGGGATCTATGGCTACACCTTC. Its protein is CASSQDKSGIYGYTF.

This clonotype showed up many times. The chain carries TRBV10-2 and TRBJ2-2; D is uncertain. This CDR3 region has 12 residues. V lost 8 bases, J lost 6 bases, and 10 bases lay in between. Germline CDR1 reads WSHSY; CDR2 reads SAAADI. CDR3 bases: TGCGCCAGCCGATTTATGGCCGGGGAGCTGTTTTTT. Amino acid sequence: CASRFMAGELFF.

This clonotype occurred many times. CDR3 in amino acids: CASSFQAGGYHNEQFF. The CDR3 nucleotides read TGTGCCAGCAGTTTCCAAGCGGGGGGTTATCACAATGAGCAGTTCTTC. The chain couples TRBV12-3 or TRBV12-4 to TRBJ2-1, with 9 nucleotides matching TRBD2. The J segment lost 5 bases and the V segment lost 3 bases, leaving 8 bases of the junction unmatched. The CDR3 runs to 16 residues.

This clonotype has more than one count but fewer than ten. The CDR3 DNA follows: TGTGCCAGCAGACGCCCTAGTCGGGGGTGGACTGAAGCTTTCTTT. Translating it yields CASRRPSRGWTEAFF. J is TRBJ1-1 and V is TRBV6-2 or TRBV6-3; maybe TRBD1 (5 bases). Germline V gene data show CDR1 as MNHEY and CDR2 as SVGEGT. This CDR3 contains 15 residues. The V and J ends lost 6 bases and 5 bases respectively, with 19 bases between them.

This clonotype has ten or more counts. V usage is TRBV5-5 and J usage is TRBJ2-6, with TRBD1 matching over 7 bases. This CDR3 region has 17 residues. Germline trimming cut 4 bases from V and 0 bases from J; bases unmatched to any gene: 7. Germline V gene data show CDR1 as SGHKS and CDR2 as YYEKEE (reference sequence). CDR3 protein: CASSRTGASSGANVLTF. As DNA, the CDR3 is TGTGCCAGCAGCAGGACAGGCGCAAGCTCTGGGGCCAACGTCCTGACTTTC. The full variable domain, in which reference TRBV5-5 and TRBJ2-6 provide the parts outside the CDR3, is DAGVTQSPTHLIKTRGQQVTLRCSPISGHKSVSWYQQVLGQGPQFIFQYYEKEERGRGNFPDRFSARQFPNYSSELNVNALLLGDSALYLCASSRTGASSGANVLTFGAGSRLTVL.

This clonotype was observed at least ten times. The chain combines TRBV4-2 with TRBJ1-6; TRBD1 matches 7 bases. V lost 2 bases and J lost 8; bases outside the gene matches: 6. Germline lookup yields CDR1 LGHNA and CDR2 YNFKEQ. CDR3 size: 15 residues. CDR3 region: CASSQRQGMDSPLHF. In DNA form, the CDR3 reads TGTGCCAGCAGCCAACGACAGGGAATGGATTCACCCCTCCACTTT.

This clonotype was observed many times. The chain carries TRBV7-9 and TRBJ1-1, with unresolved D. Deletions cut 8 bases from V and 4 bases from J, with 8 bases between. The CDR3 extends over 11 amino acids. Germline CDR1 reads SEHNR; CDR2 reads FQNEAQ (reference sequence). The CDR3 region is CASREFTEAFF. CDR3 in DNA: TGTGCCAGCCGTGAGTTCACTGAAGCTTTCTTT.